One and the same sample provided the 22 T cell receptor beta chains below, sequenced in a study of T-cell reconstitution after alpha-beta-depleted transplantation in children. TCRbeta library preparation incorporated unique molecular identifiers. TCRdb reprocessed the PCR reads with MiXCR, giving one entry per CDR3 protein. The sample includes roughly 490,000 distinct CDR3 sequences, approximately 10% of them seen just once. The material sequenced was PBMCs, mostly from graft donor cells, taken 180 days after TCRalphabeta/CD19-depleted stem cell transplant. The receptors stem from a female patient aged 2-10 years who had a stem cell transplant for aplastic anemia, so the T cells may come from the graft donor.

This clonotype was seen only a few times. This chain joins TRBV9 and TRBJ2-3; D is uncertain. Germline V gives CDR1 SGDLS, CDR2 YYNGEE. The CDR3 is made up of 12 amino acids. With 3 bases removed from V and 5 bases from J, the gap between germline ends came to 7 bases. CDR3 region: CASSEAQDTQYF. DNA of the CDR3: TGTGCCAGCAGCGAAGCGCAAGATACGCAGTATTTT.

The rearrangement links TRBV12-3 or TRBV12-4 to TRBJ2-5, with 11 bases matching TRBD2. J lost 5 bases, V lost 5 bases, and 7 bases had no gene match. The CDR3 covers 15 residues. The DNA for the CDR3 is TGTGCCAGCAGTCCCGAGACTAGCGGGATCGAGACCCAGTACTTC. It codes for CASSPETSGIETQYF.

This clonotype showed up many times. The rearrangement uses TRBV20-1 and TRBJ2-1; D possibly uses TRBD1 or TRBD2 (5 bases each). V lost 1 base to trimming and J lost 9 bases, with 13 bases between them. CDR1 is DFQATT, CDR2 SNEGSKA, per germline (reference sequence). This CDR3 spans 13 amino acids. In nucleotides, the CDR3 is TGCAGTGCTAGAGCCCCGGGGCAGTCTGAGCAGTTCTTC. Translated, it gives CSARAPGQSEQFF.

This chain uses TRBV20-1 with TRBJ2-2, with 7 bases lining up with TRBD2. Germline CDR1 and CDR2: DFQATT and SNEGSKA (reference sequence). J gave up 3 bases and V 2 bases, and 3 bases lay outside the gene matches. The CDR3 runs 14 residues. CDR3 sequence (DNA): TGCAGTGCTAGAACCCTAGCGGACACCGGGGAGCTGTTTTTT. It encodes CSARTLADTGELFF.

Ten or more counts support this clonotype. The rearrangement links TRBV25-1 to TRBJ1-1; no clear D. Trimming took off 1 base at V and 4 bases at J, with 13 bases between the two ends. The CDR3 contains 15 residues. Germline values: CDR1 MGHDK, CDR2 SYGVNS. The CDR3 sequence is CASSEFMGDLTEAFF. CDR3 DNA sequence: TGTGCCAGCAGTGAATTTATGGGAGACCTCACTGAAGCTTTCTTT.

The V gene is TRBV2, the J gene TRBJ2-7, with D perhaps assigned TRBD1 or TRBD2 (5 bases each). CDR1 and CDR2 (germline): SNHLY, FYNNEI. This CDR3 is 13 amino acids long. V gave up 2 bases and J gave up 6 bases, with 11 bases separating them. The CDR3 nucleotides are TGTGCCAGCAGTGAATCGGGGCTCTCCGAGCAGTACTTC. Residues: CASSESGLSEQYF. Full variable domain (missing parts from reference TRBV2 and TRBJ2-7): EPEVTQTPSHQVTQMGQEVILRCVPISNHLYFYWYRQILGQKVEFLVSFYNNEISEKSEIFDDQFSVERPDGSNFTLKIRSTKLEDSAMYFCASSESGLSEQYFGPGTRLTVT.

This clonotype appeared a few times. The CDR3 here is CASSPPGLAGAEQFF. CDR3 nucleotides: TGTGCCAGCAGCCCTCCGGGACTAGCGGGTGCTGAGCAGTTCTTC. The chain joins TRBV3-1 to TRBJ2-1; 12 bases are a match to TRBD2. The CDR3 covers 15 residues. Germline CDR1 and CDR2: LGHDT and YNNKEL (reference sequence). Trimming cost V 4 bases and J 9 bases; bases outside gene matches: 7.

Here the CDR3 DNA reads TGTGCCAGCAGGAGAACAGGGAATAGCAATCAGCCCCAGCATTTT. Amino acid sequence: CASRRTGNSNQPQHF. This chain uses TRBV6-1 with TRBJ1-5; D is possibly TRBD1 (6 bases). Germline CDR1 is MNHNS and CDR2 is SASEGT. The V gene lost 6 bases and the J gene lost 0 bases, with 12 bases spanning the gap. This CDR3 is 15 amino acids long.

This clonotype was counted a few times. This chain links TRBV5-1 with TRBJ1-1, with D possibly being TRBD1 (5 bases). CDR3 length equals 13 residues. Germline CDR1 reads SGHRS; CDR2 reads YFSETQ. V was cut by 7 bases and J by 3 bases, with 13 bases left in between. The CDR3 sequence is CASYDSGHTEAFF. The CDR3 DNA follows: TGCGCCAGCTACGACTCAGGGCACACTGAAGCTTTCTTT.

This clonotype appeared a few times. The genes are TRBV28 and TRBJ2-1; 10 bases line up with TRBD1. The V gene's germline CDR1 is MDHEN and CDR2 SYDVKM. This CDR3 has 13 amino acids. V lost 10 bases to trimming and J lost 4 bases; unmatched junction nucleotides: 4. The CDR3 reads CATGTGVYNEQFF. The CDR3 nucleotides read TGTGCCACCGGGACAGGGGTTTACAATGAGCAGTTCTTC.

This clonotype appeared a few times. This rearrangement joins TRBV7-8 to TRBJ2-3; TRBD2 matches at 7 bases. The CDR3 spans 20 residues. Germline values: CDR1 SGHVS, CDR2 FQNEAQ. The ends lost 0 bases at V and 0 bases at J; junction bases unmatched: 15. The CDR3 DNA follows: TGTGCCAGCAGCTTAGCACCGGCTAGCGGCCGCCAGGAGAGCACAGATACGCAGTATTTT. Its protein product is CASSLAPASGRQESTDTQYF.

This clonotype was picked up many times. CDR3 residues: CSVLTRGLRYEQYF. CDR3 bases: TGCAGCGTCCTAACCCGGGGGCTCAGGTACGAGCAGTACTTC. V and J are TRBV29-1 and TRBJ2-7, with D perhaps TRBD1 or TRBD2 (6 bases each). Trimming removed 6 bases at V and 4 bases at J, with 19 bases between. Germline CDR1 SQVTM, CDR2 ANQGSEA. This CDR3 has 14 amino acids.

As concerns this clonotype: This sequence may be a read error, since a much larger clone differs from it by one base. The rearrangement uses TRBV20-1 and TRBJ1-1; TRBD1 aligns across 9 bases. CDR3 size: 16 residues. Germline CDR1 DFQATT, CDR2 SNEGSKA (reference sequence). The chain's CDR3 is CSARDLWGQGNTDAFF. The DNA of the CDR3 is TGCAGTGCTAGAGATCTTTGGGGACAGGGCAACACTGACGCTTTCTTT.

This clonotype was detected ten times or more. The V call is TRBV5-1, the J call TRBJ1-1, with a tentative D call TRBD1 (6 bases). With 0 bases removed from V and 8 bases from J, the gap between germline ends came to 11 bases. Looked up from germline, CDR1 is SGHRS and CDR2 is YFSETQ. This CDR3 region has 13 residues. In DNA, the CDR3 is TGCGCCAGCAGCTTGGCCAGGACAGCCGAAGCTTTCTTT. This gives the protein CASSLARTAEAFF.

DNA for the CDR3: TGTGCCAGCAGTTTGGACAGGGGGGTCTACACCTTC. The encoded protein is CASSLDRGVYTF. The chain is built from TRBV6-6 and TRBJ1-2, with 10 bases that match TRBD1. Trimming removed 4 bases from V and 10 bases from J; junction bases left unmatched: 3. The V gene's germline CDR1 is MNHNY and CDR2 SVGAGI (reference sequence). The CDR3 covers 12 residues.

The table lists this clonotype with a few counts. The chain is built from TRBV7-9 and TRBJ1-2; D not resolved. With 5 bases removed from V and 4 bases from J, the gap between germline ends came to 11 bases. The CDR3 contains 13 residues. Germline CDR1 and CDR2: SEHNR and FQNEAQ (reference sequence). The CDR3 loop reads CASSRDNLYGYTF. In nucleotides, the CDR3 is TGTGCCAGCAGCCGAGACAACCTCTATGGCTACACCTTC.

This clonotype was counted only a few times. The J gene is TRBJ2-7, the V gene TRBV7-2; either TRBD1 or TRBD2 may fit D (6 bases each). The CDR3 totals 13 residues. The V end was cut by 4 bases, the J end by 12 bases, with 19 bases between. CDR1 is SGHTA and CDR2 is FQGNSA in the germline V gene. CDR3 in amino acids: CASSSGPAGQSYV. CDR3 nucleotides: TGTGCCAGCAGCTCTGGTCCGGCGGGACAATCGTACGTC.

This clonotype was seen only a few times. The V gene is TRBV2, the J gene TRBJ2-1; TRBD1 agrees at 10 bases. CDR3 length: 14 residues. V was clipped by 1 base and J by 8 bases; unmatched bases: 2. The germline gives CDR1 SNHLY, CDR2 FYNNEI. The CDR3 loop reads CASSEETGGYEQFF. CDR3 nucleotide sequence: TGTGCCAGCAGTGAAGAGACAGGGGGCTATGAGCAGTTCTTC.

The rearrangement joins TRBV28 to TRBJ1-4; 8 bases map to TRBD1. V dropped 7 bases and J dropped 3; count of bases not matched to a gene: 7. The CDR3 runs to 15 residues. Germline lookup yields CDR1 MDHEN and CDR2 SYDVKM. CDR3 sequence reads: CASTRRTGPNEKLFF. The CDR3 region has the DNA TGTGCCAGCACCCGGAGGACAGGGCCTAATGAAAAACTGTTTTTT.

This clonotype was counted only a few times. The chain combines TRBV12-3 or TRBV12-4 with TRBJ1-5; 8 bases align to TRBD1. Unmatched junction bases numbered 5, after V lost 4 bases and J lost 3 bases. This CDR3 is built from 15 residues. In nucleotides, the CDR3 is TGTGCCAGCAGTTCCTTACAGGGGGACAATCAGCCCCAGCATTTT. It codes for CASSSLQGDNQPQHF.

The chain recombines TRBV4-2 with TRBJ2-4, with TRBD2 matching 8 bases. This CDR3 contains 17 residues. The V gene's germline CDR1 is LGHNA and CDR2 YNFKEQ. The V and J ends lost 5 bases and 6 bases, in that order; junction bases with no gene match: 15. The CDR3 loop reads CASSVRGREDRVNIQYF. CDR3 coding DNA: TGTGCCAGCAGCGTTCGAGGGCGGGAGGATAGGGTAAACATTCAGTACTTC.

This clonotype was recorded at least ten times. Here the CDR3 reads CASSTRQGQETQYF. CDR3 nucleotide sequence: TGTGCCAGCAGCACTAGACAGGGGCAAGAGACCCAGTACTTC. The gene calls are TRBV7-9 and TRBJ2-5; 8 bases fit TRBD1. Looked up from germline, CDR1 is SEHNR and CDR2 is FQNEAQ (reference sequence). CDR3 length: 14 amino acids. After removal of 5 bases from V and 2 bases from J, the junction contained 4 bases not matched to a gene. Drawing the rest from reference TRBV7-9 and TRBJ2-5, the complete variable domain is DTGVSQNPRHKITKRGQNVTFRCDPISEHNRLYWYRQTLGQGPEFLTYFQNEAQLEKSRLLSDRFSAERPKGSFSTLEIQRTEQGDSAMYLCASSTRQGQETQYFGPGTRLLVL.